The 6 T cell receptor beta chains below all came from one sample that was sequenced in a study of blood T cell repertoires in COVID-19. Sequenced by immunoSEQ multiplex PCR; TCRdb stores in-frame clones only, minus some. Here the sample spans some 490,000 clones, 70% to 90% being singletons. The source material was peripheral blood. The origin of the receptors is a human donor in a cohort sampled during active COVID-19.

CDR3 nucleotide sequence: TGTGCCAGCAGCCTACACGGGGGATACAATGAGCAGTTCTTC. Translating gives CASSLHGGYNEQFF. The chain carries TRBV7-2 and TRBJ2-1, with D possibly being TRBD2 (6 bases). This CDR3 comprises 14 residues. The germline V gene has CDR1 SGHTA and CDR2 FQGNSA. V dropped 5 bases and J dropped 4 bases, with 12 bases sitting between them.

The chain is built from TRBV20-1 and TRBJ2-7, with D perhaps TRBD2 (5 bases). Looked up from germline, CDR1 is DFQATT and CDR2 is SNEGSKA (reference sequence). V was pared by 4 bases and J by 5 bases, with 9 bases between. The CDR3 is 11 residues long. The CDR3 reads CSAMLGDEQYF. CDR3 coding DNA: TGCAGTGCTATGCTCGGGGACGAGCAGTACTTC.

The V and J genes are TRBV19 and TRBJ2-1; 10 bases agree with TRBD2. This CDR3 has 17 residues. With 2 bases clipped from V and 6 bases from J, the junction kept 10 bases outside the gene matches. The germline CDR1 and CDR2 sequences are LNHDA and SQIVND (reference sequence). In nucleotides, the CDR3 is TGTGCCAGTAGTATAAATTTAGCGGGAGGTGCTGGCAATGAGCAGTTCTTC. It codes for CASSINLAGGAGNEQFF.

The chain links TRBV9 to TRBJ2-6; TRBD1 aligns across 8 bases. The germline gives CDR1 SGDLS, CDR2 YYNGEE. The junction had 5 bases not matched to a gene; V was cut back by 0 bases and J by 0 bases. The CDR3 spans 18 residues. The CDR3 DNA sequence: TGTGCCAGCAGCGTAGTAGGACAGGGTTACTCTGGGGCCAACGTCCTGACTTTC. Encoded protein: CASSVVGQGYSGANVLTF.

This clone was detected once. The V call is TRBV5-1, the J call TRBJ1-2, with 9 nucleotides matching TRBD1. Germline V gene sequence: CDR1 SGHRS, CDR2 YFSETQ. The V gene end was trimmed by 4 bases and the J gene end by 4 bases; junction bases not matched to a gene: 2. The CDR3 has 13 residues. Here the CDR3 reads CASSPGQGYGYTF. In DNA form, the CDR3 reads TGCGCCAGCAGCCCGGGACAGGGCTATGGCTACACCTTC.

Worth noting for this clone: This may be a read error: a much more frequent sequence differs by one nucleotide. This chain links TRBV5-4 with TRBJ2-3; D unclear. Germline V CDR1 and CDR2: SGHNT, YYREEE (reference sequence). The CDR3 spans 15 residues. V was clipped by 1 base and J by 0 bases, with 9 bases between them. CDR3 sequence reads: CASSLIGSSTDTQYF. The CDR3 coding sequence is TGTGCCAGCAGCTTGATCGGGTCTAGCACAGATACGCAGTATTTT.